The sequence of this T cell receptor beta chain was determined in a study of T cell clonality in common variable immunodeficiency. Assay: immunoSEQ multiplex PCR; the TCRdb copy retains only in-frame clones and omits some. In total the sample includes about 37,000 clones, none of them seen once. This clone was observed at least ten times. The read gets to within 3 residues of the CDR3 end, and the germline J gene fills in the rest. Germline V lookup: CDR1 KGHSH, CDR2 LQKENI. Trimming removed 5 bases at V and 3 bases at J, with 14 bases between. The CDR3 consists of 15 residues. Material for sequencing was peripheral blood mononuclear cells. The rearrangement joins TRBV18 to TRBJ2-1, with D possibly being TRBD1 (6 bases). The sequence came from a person between 18 and 69 years old in good health. CDR3 DNA, as far as it was read: TGTGCCAGCTCATCCCGCCGGGACAACTACAATGAG. It encodes CASSSRRDNYNE. In full, the CDR3 reads CASSSRRDNYNEQFF.